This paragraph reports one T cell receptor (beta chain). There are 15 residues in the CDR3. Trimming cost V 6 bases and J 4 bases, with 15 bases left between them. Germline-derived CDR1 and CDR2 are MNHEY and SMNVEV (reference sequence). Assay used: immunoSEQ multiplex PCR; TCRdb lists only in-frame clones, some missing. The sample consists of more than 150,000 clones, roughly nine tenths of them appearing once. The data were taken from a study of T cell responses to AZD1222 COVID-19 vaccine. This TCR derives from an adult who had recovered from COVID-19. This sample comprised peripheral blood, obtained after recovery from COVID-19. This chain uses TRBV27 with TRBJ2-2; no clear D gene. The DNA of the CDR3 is TGTGCCAGCAGCTATACGTGGGCCAGCACCGGGGAGCTGTTTTTT. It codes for CASSYTWASTGELFF.